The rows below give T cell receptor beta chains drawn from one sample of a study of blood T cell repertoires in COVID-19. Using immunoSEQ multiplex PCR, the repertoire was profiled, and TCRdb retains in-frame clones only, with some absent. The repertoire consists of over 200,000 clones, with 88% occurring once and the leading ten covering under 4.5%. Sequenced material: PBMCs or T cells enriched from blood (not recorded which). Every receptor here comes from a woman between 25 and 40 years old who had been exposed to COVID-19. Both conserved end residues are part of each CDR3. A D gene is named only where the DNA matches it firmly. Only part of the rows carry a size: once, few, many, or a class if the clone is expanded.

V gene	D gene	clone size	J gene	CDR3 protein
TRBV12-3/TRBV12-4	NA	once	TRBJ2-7	CASARQFYEQYF
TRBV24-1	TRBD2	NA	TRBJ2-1	CATSGSSYNEQFF
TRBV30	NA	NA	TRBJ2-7	CAWSVTADVYEQYF
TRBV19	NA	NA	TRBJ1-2	CAISNNSPYGYTF
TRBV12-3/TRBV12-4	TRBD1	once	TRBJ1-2	CASSYTGDYGYTF
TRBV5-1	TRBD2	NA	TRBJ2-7	CASSVGTSGTPYEQYF
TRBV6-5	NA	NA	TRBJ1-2	CASSYIQGNGYTF
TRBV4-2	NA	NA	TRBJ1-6	CASSQGAATQSPLHF
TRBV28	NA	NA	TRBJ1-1	CASSLDSGNTEAFF
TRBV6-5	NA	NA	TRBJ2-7	CASSSKSLRAYEQYF
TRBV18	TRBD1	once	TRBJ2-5	CASSQGQVRETQYF
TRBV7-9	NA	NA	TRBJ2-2	CASSLVPAGELFF
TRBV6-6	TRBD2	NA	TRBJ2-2	CASRTSGENTGELFF
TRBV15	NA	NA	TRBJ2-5	CATSRIQETQYF
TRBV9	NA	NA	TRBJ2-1	CASSVGSGSYNEQFF
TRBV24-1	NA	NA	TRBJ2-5	CATSDSGTWETQYF
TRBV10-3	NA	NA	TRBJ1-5	CATGGEDNSNQPQHF
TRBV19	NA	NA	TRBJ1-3	CASSPTRPLSGNTIYF
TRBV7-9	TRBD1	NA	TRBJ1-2	CASSSGTDYGYTF
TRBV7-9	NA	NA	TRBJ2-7	CASRRDIHEQYF
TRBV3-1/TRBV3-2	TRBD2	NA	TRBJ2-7	CASSPGLAGADEQYF
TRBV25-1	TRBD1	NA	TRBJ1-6	CASSRDRWRGSPLHF
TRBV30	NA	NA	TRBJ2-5	CAWSVGTQYF
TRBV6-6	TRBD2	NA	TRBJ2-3	CASSYNGRNTDTQYF
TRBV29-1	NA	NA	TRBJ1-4	CSVEESQGEKLFF
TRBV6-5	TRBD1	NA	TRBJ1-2	CASSLQGEGGYTF
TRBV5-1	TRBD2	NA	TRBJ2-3	CASRHLTSASTDTQYF
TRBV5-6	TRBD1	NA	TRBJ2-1	CASSWRGGQGFYNEQFF
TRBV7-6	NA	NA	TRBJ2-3	CASSLDRANTQYF
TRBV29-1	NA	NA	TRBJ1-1	CSVQGLMNTEAFF
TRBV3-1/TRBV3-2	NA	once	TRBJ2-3	CASRVGTDTQYF
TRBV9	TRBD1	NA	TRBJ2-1	CASSPRRSDRDNEQFF
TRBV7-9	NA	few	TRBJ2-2	CASSLEGVYTGELFF
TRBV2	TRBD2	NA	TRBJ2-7	CASKGAGLATYEQYF
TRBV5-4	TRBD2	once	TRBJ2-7	CASSPGLAGDTEEDYEQYF
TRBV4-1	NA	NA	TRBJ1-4	CASSRSPVATNEKLFF
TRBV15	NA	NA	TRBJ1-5	CATSKPTGSGNQPQHF
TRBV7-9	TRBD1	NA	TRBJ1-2	CASSLEPNRQGNYGYTF
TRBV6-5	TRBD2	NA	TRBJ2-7	CASSYSPRGAPYEQYF
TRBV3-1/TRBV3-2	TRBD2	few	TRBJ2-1	CASSQDTSGSTQFF
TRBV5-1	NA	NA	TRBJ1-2	CASSFTDNYGYTF
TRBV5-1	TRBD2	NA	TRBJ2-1	CASSFSSGGYNEQFF
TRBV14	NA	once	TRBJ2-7	CASSQDRGLYEQYF
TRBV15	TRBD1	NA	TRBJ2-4	CATSTLGQGADIQYF
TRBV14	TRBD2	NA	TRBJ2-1	CASSPRLAGVNEQFF
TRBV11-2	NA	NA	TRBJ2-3	CASSLPRVSTDTQYF
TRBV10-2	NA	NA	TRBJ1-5	CASSDGGSNQPQHF
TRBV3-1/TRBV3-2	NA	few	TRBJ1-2	CASSPPGLTAQTF
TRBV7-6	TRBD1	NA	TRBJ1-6	CASSRQGQGVNNSPLHF
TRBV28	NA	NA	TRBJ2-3	CASSFSQAMSTDTQYF
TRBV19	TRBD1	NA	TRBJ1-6	CASRTGGEARSPLHF
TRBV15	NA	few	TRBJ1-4	CATSREAQENEKLFF
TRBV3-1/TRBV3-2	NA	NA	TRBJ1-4	CASSQDLGSNEKLFF
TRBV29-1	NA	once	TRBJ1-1	CSVEPSTRGAFF
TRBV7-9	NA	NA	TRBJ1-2	CASSTRTDLNYGYTF
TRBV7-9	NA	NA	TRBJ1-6	CASSSQLGDRGAIDSPLHF
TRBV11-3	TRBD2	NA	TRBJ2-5	CASSLGGRGLEETQYF
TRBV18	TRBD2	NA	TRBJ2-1	CASSGASGYNEQFF
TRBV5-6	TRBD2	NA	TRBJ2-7	CASSLGSSGKYEQYF